The 25 T cell receptor beta chains reported below all come from one sample, sequenced in a study of blood T cells in healthy people across ages. Primers used in a second PCR of about 7 to 11 cycles were a sample-barcoded 5' primer and a J-beta primer mix. In TCRdb, the 5' RACE reads were re-called with MiXCR into one record per CDR3 protein. The sample holds 1,500,000 or so distinct CDR3 sequences, approximately 42% seen once. The source material was blood. These receptors came from a woman under 30 in good health.

This clonotype was counted only a few times. The chain employs TRBV10-3 and TRBJ2-1; 7 positions agree with TRBD1. V gave up 5 bases and J gave up 10 bases; unmatched junction bases: 5. This CDR3 has 12 residues. The germline V gene has CDR1 ENHRY and CDR2 SYGVKD. The CDR3 DNA reads TGTGCCATCAGTTACACAGGGGACGAGCAGTTCTTC. This gives the protein CAISYTGDEQFF.

This rearrangement joins TRBV29-1 to TRBJ1-2, with 10 bases fitting TRBD1. This CDR3 has 13 residues. CDR1 and CDR2 (germline): SQVTM, ANQGSEA. Germline trimming cut 6 bases from V and 4 bases from J; bases unmatched to any gene: 5. This CDR3 reads CSVRTGGGYGYTF. DNA of the CDR3: TGCAGCGTCCGGACAGGGGGAGGCTATGGCTACACCTTC.

This chain uses TRBV7-2 with TRBJ2-1, with 8 bases fitting TRBD2. The CDR3 is 15 amino acids. The germline gives CDR1 SGHTA, CDR2 FQGNSA. J gave up 8 bases and V 1 base, and 7 bases lay outside the gene matches. CDR3 region: CASSLELAGNDEQFF. The CDR3 region has the DNA TGTGCCAGCAGCTTAGAGTTAGCGGGGAACGATGAGCAGTTCTTC.

The chain employs TRBV29-1 and TRBJ1-2; 7 nucleotides agree with TRBD1. CDR3 length equals 15 residues. The V gene's germline CDR1 is SQVTM and CDR2 ANQGSEA. V shed 0 bases and J 1 base; nucleotides not matched to a gene: 5. The CDR3 reads CSVEERNRGNYGYTF. Written as DNA, the CDR3 is TGCAGCGTTGAAGAGCGTAACAGGGGTAACTATGGCTACACCTTC.

V and J are TRBV5-1 and TRBJ2-5; D not resolved. V lost 0 bases to trimming and J lost 2 bases, with 11 bases between them. The CDR3 length is 15 residues. Germline CDR1 reads SGHRS; CDR2 reads YFSETQ. As DNA, the CDR3 is TGCGCCAGCAGCTTGGAGTCGCCGGAACAAGAGACCCAGTACTTC. Encoded protein: CASSLESPEQETQYF.

This clonotype was counted at least ten times. The rearrangement links TRBV3-1 to TRBJ2-7; no definite D call. V dropped 6 bases and J dropped 3 bases, with 21 bases sitting between them. Per the germline V gene, CDR1 is LGHDT and CDR2 is YNNKEL (reference sequence). There are 16 residues in the CDR3. CDR3 region: CASSPPGLSPLYEQYF. The CDR3 region has the DNA TGTGCCAGCAGTCCTCCGGGCCTTTCTCCTCTCTACGAGCAGTACTTC.

This clonotype was detected ten times or more. The chain employs TRBV9 and TRBJ2-1; 8 nucleotides match TRBD2. Germline V gives CDR1 SGDLS, CDR2 YYNGEE. The ends lost 2 bases at V and 5 bases at J; junction bases unmatched: 6. This CDR3 region has 15 residues. In DNA form, the CDR3 reads TGTGCCAGCAGCGTGAGCGGGAGCGGGGACAATGAGCAGTTCTTC. Its protein is CASSVSGSGDNEQFF.

The chain employs TRBV12-3 or TRBV12-4 and TRBJ2-1; 10 nucleotides agree with TRBD2. CDR3 size: 14 residues. Trimming cost V 4 bases and J 9 bases; bases outside gene matches: 6. The CDR3 bases are TGTGCCAGCAGTTCAGCGGGAGGGCCAGGTGAGCAGTTCTTC. Its translation is CASSSAGGPGEQFF.

In its sample, this clonotype was seen a few times. The chain couples TRBV15 to TRBJ2-1, with a tentative D call TRBD2 (6 bases). The V gene's germline CDR1 is LNHNV and CDR2 YYDKDF (reference sequence). This CDR3 comprises 15 residues. V was shortened by 0 bases and J by 5 bases, with 11 bases between the two germline ends. The CDR3 DNA is TGTGCCACCAGCAGAGATCCGGGGGAGAACAATGAGCAGTTCTTC. Translated, it gives CATSRDPGENNEQFF.

The chain couples TRBV7-2 to TRBJ2-7; 7 bases match TRBD2. V shed 2 bases, J shed 7 bases, and the junction held 5 bases outside the gene matches. The CDR3 is 13 amino acids. Germline CDR1 is SGHTA and CDR2 is FQGNSA. The DNA of the CDR3 is TGTGCCAGCAGCTTAACTCCAGCGGGAGAGCAGTACTTC. The encoded protein is CASSLTPAGEQYF.

The rearrangement uses TRBV6-4 and TRBJ2-7, with D perhaps matching TRBD2 (5 bases). In germline, CDR1 is MRHNA, CDR2 SNTAGT. The germline V and J ends were trimmed by 5 bases and 7 bases, with 15 bases remaining between them. The CDR3 consists of 13 residues. CDR3 DNA sequence: TGTGCCAGCAGTTTTGACTACAACAATGAGCAGTACTTC. Its translation is CASSFDYNNEQYF.

This clonotype has a count of ten or more. The rearrangement joins TRBV4-1 to TRBJ1-2; D unresolved. Trimming pared 0 bases from V and 0 bases from J, leaving 11 bases between. Germline V CDR1 and CDR2: MGHRA, YSYEKL. The CDR3 runs to 16 residues. The CDR3 DNA reads TGCGCCAGCAGCCAAGATTCGTGGGAAGCTAACTATGGCTACACCTTC. It is translated as CASSQDSWEANYGYTF.

The CDR3 protein is CASSEQGAYIGQFF. CDR3 bases: TGTGCCAGCAGTGAACAGGGGGCTTATATAGGGCAGTTCTTC. This rearrangement joins TRBV2 to TRBJ2-1, with 8 bases aligning to TRBD1. V lost 2 bases to trimming and J lost 12 bases; unmatched junction nucleotides: 9. Germline V lookup: CDR1 SNHLY, CDR2 FYNNEI. The CDR3 has 14 amino acids.

This rearrangement joins TRBV13 to TRBJ2-1; 7 nucleotides match TRBD2. After removal of 1 base from V and 3 bases from J, the junction contained 15 bases not matched to a gene. The germline V gene encodes CDR1 PRHDT and CDR2 FYEKMQ (reference sequence). The CDR3 length is 19 residues. This chain's CDR3 is CASSLEREVGGGNYNEQFF. In DNA, the CDR3 is TGTGCCAGCAGCTTAGAACGGGAGGTGGGGGGGGGAAACTACAATGAGCAGTTCTTC.

The chain couples TRBV25-1 to TRBJ2-7; 7 bases agree with TRBD1. With V trimmed by 4 bases and J by 1 base, 7 bases remained unmatched. Germline V gene data show CDR1 as MGHDK and CDR2 as SYGVNS. The CDR3 sequence is 15 residues long. CDR3 nucleotides: TGTGCCAGCAGTGTTAGTACAGGGGAATCCTACGAGCAGTACTTC. Its protein product is CASSVSTGESYEQYF.

A word on this clonotype: One junction end disagrees with the germline gene, perhaps due to a read error. The chain employs TRBV7-9 and TRBJ2-1, with D perhaps being TRBD1 or TRBD2 (6 bases each). Germline assignment: CDR1 SEHNR and CDR2 FQNEAQ (reference sequence). This CDR3 spans 16 amino acids. DNA for the CDR3: TGTGCCAGCAACGGGGGCCACATACTCTCCTGCAATGAGCAGTTCTTC. Amino acids: CASNGGHILSCNEQFF.

This clonotype appeared a few times. V is TRBV20-1 and J is TRBJ2-1, with a weak D call TRBD2 (7 bases). V dropped 4 bases and J dropped 1 base, with 11 bases sitting between them. The CDR3 loop spans 14 amino acids. Per the germline V gene, CDR1 is DFQATT and CDR2 is SNEGSKA (reference sequence). The CDR3 DNA sequence: TGCAGTGCTACTGGGGGGGCTTCCTACAATGAGCAGTTCTTC. Protein product: CSATGGASYNEQFF.

DNA of the CDR3: TGTGCCAGCAGGCATGCCTACACCGGGGAGCTGTTTTTT. This gives the protein CASRHAYTGELFF. The rearrangement links TRBV27 to TRBJ2-2; D is ambiguous. Germline CDR1 MNHEY, CDR2 SMNVEV (reference sequence). The CDR3 spans 13 residues. Trimming left V 6 bases short and J 3 bases short, with 8 bases between.

The genes are TRBV6-5 and TRBJ1-1, with D possibly matching TRBD1 (5 bases). The CDR3 has 13 amino acids. V lost 0 bases and J 6 bases, leaving 8 bases between the germline ends. CDR1 is MNHEY, CDR2 SVGAGI, per germline. As DNA, the CDR3 is TGTGCCAGCAGTTACTCAGCGACAGCTGAAGCTTTCTTT. Amino acids: CASSYSATAEAFF.

The chain carries TRBV7-8 and TRBJ2-7, with D possibly matching TRBD1 (5 bases). The CDR3 runs to 12 residues. The V and J ends lost 2 bases and 6 bases respectively, with 8 bases between them. Germline V gene sequence: CDR1 SGHVS, CDR2 FQNEAQ. CDR3 sequence (DNA): TGTGCCAGCAGCTTAAGGGGTACCGAGCAGTACTTC. Protein: CASSLRGTEQYF.

V usage is TRBV6-2 or TRBV6-3 and J usage is TRBJ1-5; D unresolved. Trimming cost V 2 bases and J 0 bases, with 8 bases left between them. The CDR3 is 15 residues long. In germline, CDR1 is MNHEY, CDR2 SVGEGT. The DNA for the CDR3 is TGTGCCAGCAGTTACGTGTCTTATAGCAATCAGCCCCAGCATTTT. Residues: CASSYVSYSNQPQHF.

V gene TRBV9 combines with J gene TRBJ1-5, with D possibly being TRBD1 (6 bases). CDR3 length: 15 residues. Trimming removed 4 bases from V and 3 bases from J, with 14 bases in between. Germline V gives CDR1 SGDLS, CDR2 YYNGEE. The DNA of the CDR3 is TGTGCCAGCAGCCCTGGTCCAGGGGCCAATCAGCCCCAGCATTTT. Translation: CASSPGPGANQPQHF. Looking up the rest from reference TRBV9 and TRBJ1-5 gives the full variable domain: DSGVTQTPKHLITATGQRVTLRCSPRSGDLSVYWYQQSLDQGLQFLIQYYNGEERAKGNILERFSAQQFPDLHSELNLSSLELGDSALYFCASSPGPGANQPQHFGDGTRLSIL.

The chain uses TRBV7-2 and TRBJ2-7; 7 positions match TRBD1. The V gene end was trimmed by 3 bases and the J gene end by 5 bases; junction bases not matched to a gene: 7. Germline CDR1 is SGHTA and CDR2 is FQGNSA. The CDR3 has 14 residues. CDR3 protein: CASSFTGVRNEQYF. As DNA, the CDR3 is TGTGCCAGCAGCTTTACAGGGGTCCGGAACGAGCAGTACTTC.

This clonotype turned up a few times. The chain carries TRBV4-1 and TRBJ2-3; 8 bases match TRBD2. The CDR3 spans 18 residues. Per the germline V gene, CDR1 is MGHRA and CDR2 is YSYEKL. With 1 base clipped from V and 3 bases from J, the junction kept 12 bases outside the gene matches. CDR3 loop: CASSQGPLGGGRTDTQYF. The CDR3 bases are TGCGCCAGCAGCCAAGGACCCCTTGGCGGGGGGCGGACAGATACGCAGTATTTT.

The chain uses TRBV12-3 or TRBV12-4 and TRBJ2-1, with 11 bases lining up with TRBD2. The DNA end favors TRBJ2-7, so the J call may be wrong. The CDR3 is made up of 13 amino acids. Written as DNA, the CDR3 is TGTGCCACCGGGACTAGCGGCTACAATGAGCAGTACTTC. This codes for CATGTSGYNEQYF.